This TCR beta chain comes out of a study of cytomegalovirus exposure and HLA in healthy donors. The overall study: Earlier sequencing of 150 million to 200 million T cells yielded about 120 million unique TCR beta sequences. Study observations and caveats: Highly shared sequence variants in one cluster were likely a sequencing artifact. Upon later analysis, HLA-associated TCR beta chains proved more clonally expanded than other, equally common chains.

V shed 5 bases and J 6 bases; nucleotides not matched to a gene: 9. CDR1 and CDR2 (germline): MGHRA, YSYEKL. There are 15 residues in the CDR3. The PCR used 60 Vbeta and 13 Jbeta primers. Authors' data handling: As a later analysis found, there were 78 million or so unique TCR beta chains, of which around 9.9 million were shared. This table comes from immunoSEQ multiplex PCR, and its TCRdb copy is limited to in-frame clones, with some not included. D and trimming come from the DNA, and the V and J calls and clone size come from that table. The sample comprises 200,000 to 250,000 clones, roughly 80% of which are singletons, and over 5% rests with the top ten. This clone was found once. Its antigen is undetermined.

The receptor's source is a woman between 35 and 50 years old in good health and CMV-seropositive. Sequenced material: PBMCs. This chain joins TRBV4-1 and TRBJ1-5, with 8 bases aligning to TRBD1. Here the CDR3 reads CASSLTGGGVQPQHF. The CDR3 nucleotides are TGCGCCAGCAGCTTAACAGGGGGGGGAGTTCAGCCCCAGCATTTT.